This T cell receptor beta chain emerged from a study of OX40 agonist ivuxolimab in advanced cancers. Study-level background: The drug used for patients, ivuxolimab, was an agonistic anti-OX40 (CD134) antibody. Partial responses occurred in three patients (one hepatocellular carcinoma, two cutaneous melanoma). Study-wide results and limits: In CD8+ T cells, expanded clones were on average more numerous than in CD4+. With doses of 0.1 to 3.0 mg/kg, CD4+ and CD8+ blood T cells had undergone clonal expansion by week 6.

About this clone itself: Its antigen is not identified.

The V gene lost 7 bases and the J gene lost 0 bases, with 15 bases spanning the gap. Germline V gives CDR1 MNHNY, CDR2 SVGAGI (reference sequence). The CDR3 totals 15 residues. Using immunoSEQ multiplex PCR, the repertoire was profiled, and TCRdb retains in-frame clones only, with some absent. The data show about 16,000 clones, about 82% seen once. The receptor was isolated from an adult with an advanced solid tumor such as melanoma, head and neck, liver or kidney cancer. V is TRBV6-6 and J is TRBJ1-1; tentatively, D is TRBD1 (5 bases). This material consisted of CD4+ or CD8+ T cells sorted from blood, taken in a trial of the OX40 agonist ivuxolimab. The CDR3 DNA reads TGTGCCAGCACTCCTCCGGGACGGATGAACACTGAAGCTTTCTTT. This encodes CASTPPGRMNTEAFF.